The 18 T cell receptor beta chains reported below all come from one sample, sequenced in a study of blood T cell repertoires in COVID-19. TCRdb keeps only in-frame clones here, not all; method: immunoSEQ multiplex PCR. The table records roughly 220,000 clones, approximately 90% of them present only once. The sample was peripheral blood. The receptors originated from a woman in her forties or fifties with COVID-19, enrolled during active disease.

The table lists this clone with a few counts. The CDR3 DNA reads TGTGCCAGCAGCGGAGAACGTGTTTTAGGCACTGAAGCTTTCTTT. Translated: CASSGERVLGTEAFF. The chain has TRBV6-6 and TRBJ1-1; D call uncertain. V lost 6 bases and J lost 4, with 18 bases in between. Germline V gene data show CDR1 as MNHNY and CDR2 as SVGAGI (reference sequence). The CDR3 sequence is 15 residues long.

This chain joins TRBV5-1 and TRBJ2-7, with TRBD2 matching over 7 bases. In germline, CDR1 is SGHRS, CDR2 YFSETQ. V was clipped by 7 bases and J by 2 bases; unmatched bases: 12. CDR3 size: 15 residues. CDR3: CASAISGGPTYEQYF. The CDR3 DNA follows: TGCGCCAGCGCTATTTCGGGGGGACCTACCTACGAGCAGTACTTC.

The V and J genes are TRBV5-4 and TRBJ1-1, with D possibly TRBD1 on 5 matching bases. CDR3 length equals 13 residues. Per germline, CDR1 SGHNT and CDR2 YYREEE (reference sequence). V lost 4 bases and J lost 2, with 9 bases in between. For the CDR3, the DNA is TGTGCCAGCAGCATCGACAGTAACACTGAAGCTTTCTTT. As protein: CASSIDSNTEAFF.

V and J are TRBV11-2 and TRBJ1-3, with D tentatively TRBD1 (5 bases). V shed 3 bases and J shed 0 bases, with 12 bases lying between them. CDR3 size: 16 residues. CDR1 is SGHAT, CDR2 FQNNGV, per germline. This chain's CDR3 is CASSLAQGRSGNTIYF. The CDR3 DNA is TGTGCCAGCAGCTTGGCTCAGGGCCGCTCTGGAAACACCATATATTTT.

The rearrangement uses TRBV28 and TRBJ2-7; D is possibly TRBD1 (5 bases). The V gene lost 5 bases and the J gene lost 0 bases, with 14 bases spanning the gap. The CDR3 is 15 residues long. Per the germline V gene, CDR1 is MDHEN and CDR2 is SYDVKM. Here the CDR3 reads CASSLGGAVSYEQYF. DNA of the CDR3: TGTGCCAGCAGTCTGGGTGGGGCAGTCTCCTACGAGCAGTACTTC.

The chain links TRBV24-1 to TRBJ1-2, with 8 bases that match TRBD1. This CDR3 comprises 16 residues. The germline gives CDR1 KGHDR, CDR2 SFDVKD. V shed 3 bases, J shed 10 bases, and the junction held 15 bases outside the gene matches. The DNA of the CDR3 is TGTGCCACCAGTGATACCGAACGGACAGGGAGGAATCTCTACACCTTC. Amino acids: CATSDTERTGRNLYTF.

This clone appeared once. CDR3 coding DNA: TGTGCCACCAGTGATCGGGACAGAGGAGAGACCCAGTACTTC. The encoded protein is CATSDRDRGETQYF. This sequence joins TRBV24-1 and TRBJ2-5; 7 bases match TRBD1. Germline CDR1 KGHDR, CDR2 SFDVKD. Losses at the gene ends were 3 bases for V and 4 bases for J; bases not matched to a gene: 4. The CDR3 has 14 residues.

Only one count was recorded for this clone. The CDR3 reads CASSGLADQETQYF. The CDR3 DNA sequence: TGCGCCAGCAGTGGACTAGCGGACCAAGAGACCCAGTACTTC. The chain joins TRBV10-2 to TRBJ2-5, with 9 positions matching TRBD2. V lost 4 bases to trimming and J lost 0 bases; unmatched junction nucleotides: 0. CDR3 length: 14 residues. Germline loops: CDR1 WSHSY, CDR2 SAAADI.

CDR3 loop: CAWSKENNYNEQFF. The CDR3, as DNA: TGTGCCTGGAGTAAGGAGAACAACTACAATGAGCAGTTCTTC. This rearrangement joins TRBV30 to TRBJ2-1; D uncertain. CDR3 size: 14 residues. V was trimmed by 2 bases and J by 3 bases, leaving 11 bases between them. Germline V lookup: CDR1 GTSNPN, CDR2 SVGIG (reference sequence).

The chain is built from TRBV27 and TRBJ2-3; TRBD1 aligns across 9 bases. This CDR3 spans 15 amino acids. Germline V gene data show CDR1 as MNHEY and CDR2 as SMNVEV (reference sequence). V gave up 1 base and J gave up 5 bases; unmatched junction bases: 4. Here the CDR3 reads CASSLLQGAGDTQYF. The CDR3 DNA follows: TGTGCCAGCAGTTTATTACAGGGGGCGGGAGATACGCAGTATTTT.

The genes are TRBV6-5 and TRBJ2-7; perhaps TRBD1 as D (6 bases). This CDR3 has 14 residues. V was shortened by 6 bases and J by 0 bases, with 12 bases between the two germline ends. CDR1 and CDR2 from the germline V gene are MNHEY and SVGAGI. The CDR3: CASRAGESSYEQYF. The CDR3 DNA reads TGTGCCAGCAGGGCAGGGGAAAGCTCCTACGAGCAGTACTTC.

CDR3 residues: CASSPLAGQSSYNEQFF. CDR3 coding DNA: TGTGCCAGTAGTCCTCTAGCGGGGCAGAGCTCCTACAATGAGCAGTTCTTC. V gene TRBV19 combines with J gene TRBJ2-1; TRBD2 aligns across 9 bases. This CDR3 is 17 amino acids long. Looked up from germline, CDR1 is LNHDA and CDR2 is SQIVND (reference sequence). V lost 5 bases to trimming and J lost 0 bases; unmatched junction nucleotides: 8.

CDR3 sequence: CASSLSEKLFF. In DNA form, the CDR3 reads TGTGCCAGCAGCCTCAGTGAAAAACTGTTTTTT. The rearrangement uses TRBV3-1 (or the pseudogene TRBV3-2) and TRBJ1-4; D uncertain. The ends were cut back, 4 bases at V and 7 bases at J, with 4 bases in the middle. This CDR3 contains 11 residues. The germline gives CDR1 LGHDT, CDR2 YNNKEL (reference sequence).

The rearrangement joins TRBV11-3 to TRBJ2-6, with a tentative D call TRBD1 (5 bases). Per germline, CDR1 SGHNT and CDR2 YENEEA. This CDR3 contains 15 residues. V was trimmed by 5 bases and J by 4 bases, leaving 12 bases between them. For the CDR3, the DNA is TGTGCCAGCAGCCCCAGGGTATCAGGGGCCAACGTCCTGACTTTC. This gives the protein CASSPRVSGANVLTF.

This clone was seen at least ten times. The V call is TRBV19, the J call TRBJ1-2; D possibly corresponds to TRBD1 (6 bases). Deletions cut 7 bases from V and 2 bases from J, with 14 bases between. This CDR3 region has 14 residues. Looked up from germline, CDR1 is LNHDA and CDR2 is SQIVND (reference sequence). The CDR3 spells CASKQGRQNYGYTF. DNA of the CDR3: TGTGCCAGTAAACAGGGCAGACAAAACTATGGCTACACCTTC.

V is TRBV10-3 and J is TRBJ1-2; TRBD1 aligns across 9 bases. Germline CDR1 ENHRY, CDR2 SYGVKD. With 5 bases clipped from V and 8 bases from J, the junction kept 12 bases outside the gene matches. The CDR3 has 15 residues. The DNA of the CDR3 is TGTGCCATCAGTAGTGACCGGGACAGGGAGTTGGGCTACACCTTC. As protein: CAISSDRDRELGYTF.

The CDR3 nucleotides read TGCGCCAGCAGCCCCCGGACAGGGGAATCCATAAATGAGCAGTTCTTC. This encodes CASSPRTGESINEQFF. The genes are TRBV5-1 and TRBJ2-1; 9 bases fit TRBD1. Trimming removed 4 bases from V and 7 bases from J; junction bases left unmatched: 12. Germline V CDR1 and CDR2: SGHRS, YFSETQ. This CDR3 comprises 16 residues.

CDR3: CASNVQGAVNTEAFF. CDR3 coding DNA: TGTGCCAGCAACGTACAGGGGGCGGTGAACACTGAAGCTTTCTTT. The chain has TRBV6-5 and TRBJ1-1; 9 bases fit TRBD1. There are 15 residues in the CDR3. Germline CDR1 reads MNHEY; CDR2 reads SVGAGI. V lost 7 bases and J lost 0; bases outside the gene matches: 6.